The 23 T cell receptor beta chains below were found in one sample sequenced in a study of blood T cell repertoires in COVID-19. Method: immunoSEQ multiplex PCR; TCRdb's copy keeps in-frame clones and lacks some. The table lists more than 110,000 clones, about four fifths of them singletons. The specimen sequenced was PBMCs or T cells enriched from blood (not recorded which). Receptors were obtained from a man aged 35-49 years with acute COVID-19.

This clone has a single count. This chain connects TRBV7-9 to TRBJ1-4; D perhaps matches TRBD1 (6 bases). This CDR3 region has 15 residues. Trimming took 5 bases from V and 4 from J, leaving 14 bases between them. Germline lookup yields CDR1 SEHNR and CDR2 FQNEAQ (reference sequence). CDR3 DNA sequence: TGTGCCAGCAGCGCTGATGGACAGTATAATGAAAAACTGTTTTTT. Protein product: CASSADGQYNEKLFF.

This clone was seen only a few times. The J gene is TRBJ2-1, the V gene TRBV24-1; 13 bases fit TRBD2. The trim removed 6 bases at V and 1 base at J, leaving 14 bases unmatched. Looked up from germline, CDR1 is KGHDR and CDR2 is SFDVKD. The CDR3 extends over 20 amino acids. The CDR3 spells CATSPGGTSGAPLSYNEQFF. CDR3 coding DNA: TGTGCCACCAGTCCCGGCGGGACTAGCGGGGCACCCCTATCCTACAATGAGCAGTTCTTC.

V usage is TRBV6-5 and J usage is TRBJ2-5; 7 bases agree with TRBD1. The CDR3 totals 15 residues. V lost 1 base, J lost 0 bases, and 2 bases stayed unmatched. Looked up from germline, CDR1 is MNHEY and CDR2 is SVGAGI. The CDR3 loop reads CASSYFTGDQETQYF. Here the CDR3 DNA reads TGTGCCAGCAGTTACTTTACAGGGGACCAAGAGACCCAGTACTTC.

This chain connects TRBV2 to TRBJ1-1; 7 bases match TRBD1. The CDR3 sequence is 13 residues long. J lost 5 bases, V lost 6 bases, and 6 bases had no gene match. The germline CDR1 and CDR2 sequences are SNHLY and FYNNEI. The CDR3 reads CASSTETGTEAFF. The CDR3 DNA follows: TGTGCCAGCAGCACTGAGACAGGGACTGAAGCTTTCTTT. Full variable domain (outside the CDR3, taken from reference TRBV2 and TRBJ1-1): EPEVTQTPSHQVTQMGQEVILRCVPISNHLYFYWYRQILGQKVEFLVSFYNNEISEKSEIFDDQFSVERPDGSNFTLKIRSTKLEDSAMYFCASSTETGTEAFFGQGTRLTVV.

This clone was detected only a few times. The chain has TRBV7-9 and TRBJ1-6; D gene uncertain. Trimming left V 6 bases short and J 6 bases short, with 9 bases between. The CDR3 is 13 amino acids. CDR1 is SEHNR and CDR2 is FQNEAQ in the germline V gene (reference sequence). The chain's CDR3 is CASRLLANSPLHF. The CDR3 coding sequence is TGTGCCAGCAGGCTACTAGCTAATTCACCCCTCCACTTT.

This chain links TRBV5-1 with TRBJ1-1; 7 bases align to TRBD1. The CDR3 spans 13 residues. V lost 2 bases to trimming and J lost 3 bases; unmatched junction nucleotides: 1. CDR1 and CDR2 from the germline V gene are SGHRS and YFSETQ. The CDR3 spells CASSFTGDTEAFF. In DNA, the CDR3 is TGCGCCAGCAGCTTCACAGGGGACACTGAAGCTTTCTTT.

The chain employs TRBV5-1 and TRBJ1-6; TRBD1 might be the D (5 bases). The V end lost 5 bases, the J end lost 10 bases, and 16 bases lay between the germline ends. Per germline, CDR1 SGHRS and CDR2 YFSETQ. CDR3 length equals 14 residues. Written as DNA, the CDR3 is TGCGCCAGCAGTTCGGGAGGGGTCGGATCACCCCTCCACTTT. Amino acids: CASSSGGVGSPLHF. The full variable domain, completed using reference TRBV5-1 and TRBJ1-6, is KAGVTQTPRYLIKTRGQQVTLSCSPISGHRSVSWYQQTPGQGLQFLFEYFSETQRNKGNFPGRFSGRQFSNSRSEMNVSTLELGDSALYLCASSSGGVGSPLHFGNGTRLTVT.

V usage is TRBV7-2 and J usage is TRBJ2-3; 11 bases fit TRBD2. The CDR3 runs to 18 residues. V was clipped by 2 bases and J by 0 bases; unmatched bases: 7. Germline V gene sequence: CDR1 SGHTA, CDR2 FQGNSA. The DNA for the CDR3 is TGTGCCAGCAGCTTATGGGTAGCGGGAGGGCGGAGCACAGATACGCAGTATTTT. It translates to CASSLWVAGGRSTDTQYF.

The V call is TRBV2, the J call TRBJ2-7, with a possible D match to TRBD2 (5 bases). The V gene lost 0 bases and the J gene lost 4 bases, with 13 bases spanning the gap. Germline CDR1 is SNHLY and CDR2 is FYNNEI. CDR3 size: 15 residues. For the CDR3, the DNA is TGTGCCAGCAGTGAAGCCAGAGGGATTCTTTACGAGCAGTACTTC. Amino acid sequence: CASSEARGILYEQYF.

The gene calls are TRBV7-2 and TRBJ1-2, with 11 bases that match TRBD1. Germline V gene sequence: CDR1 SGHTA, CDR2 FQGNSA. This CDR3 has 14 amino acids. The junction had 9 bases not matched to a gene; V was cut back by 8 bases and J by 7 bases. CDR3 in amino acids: CASAQGQGGSGYTF. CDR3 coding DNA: TGTGCCAGCGCACAGGGACAGGGGGGGAGTGGCTACACCTTC.

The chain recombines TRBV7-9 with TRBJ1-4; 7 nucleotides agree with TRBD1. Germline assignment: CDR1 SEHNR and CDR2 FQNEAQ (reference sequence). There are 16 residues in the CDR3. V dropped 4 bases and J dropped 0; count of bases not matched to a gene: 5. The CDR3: CASSSTGDTTNEKLFF. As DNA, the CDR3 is TGTGCCAGCAGCTCTACAGGGGATACAACTAATGAAAAACTGTTTTTT.

In nucleotides, the CDR3 is TGCGCCAGCAGCCCAAACCGCGGGCTCTATGGCTACACCTTC. Protein sequence: CASSPNRGLYGYTF. The chain couples TRBV4-1 to TRBJ1-2; D not certain. This CDR3 has 14 amino acids. V dropped 4 bases and J dropped 4 bases, with 13 bases sitting between them. CDR1 is MGHRA and CDR2 is YSYEKL in the germline V gene.

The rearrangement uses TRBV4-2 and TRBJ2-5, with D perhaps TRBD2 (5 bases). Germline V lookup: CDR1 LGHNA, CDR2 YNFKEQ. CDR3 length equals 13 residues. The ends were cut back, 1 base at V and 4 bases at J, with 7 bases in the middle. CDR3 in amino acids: CASSQAAGETQYF. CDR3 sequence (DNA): TGTGCCAGCAGCCAAGCCGCGGGAGAGACCCAGTACTTC.

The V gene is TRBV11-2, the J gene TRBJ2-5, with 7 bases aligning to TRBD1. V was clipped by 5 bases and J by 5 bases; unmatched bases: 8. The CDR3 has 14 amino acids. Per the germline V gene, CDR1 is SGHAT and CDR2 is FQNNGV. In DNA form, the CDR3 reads TGTGCCAGCAGCCAAGGGGGCCTTCGGGAGACCCAGTACTTC. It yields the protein CASSQGGLRETQYF.

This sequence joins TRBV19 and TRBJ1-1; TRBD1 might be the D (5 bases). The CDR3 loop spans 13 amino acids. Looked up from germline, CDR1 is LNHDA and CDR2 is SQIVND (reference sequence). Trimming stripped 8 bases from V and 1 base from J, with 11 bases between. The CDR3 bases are TGTGCCAGTTCCGTTACAGGGAACACTGAAGCTTTCTTT. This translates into CASSVTGNTEAFF.

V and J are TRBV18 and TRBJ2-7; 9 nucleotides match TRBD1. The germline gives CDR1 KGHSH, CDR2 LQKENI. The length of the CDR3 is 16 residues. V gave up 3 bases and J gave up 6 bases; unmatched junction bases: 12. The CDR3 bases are TGTGCCAGCTCACCCACGACCCCGGACAGGGGTGGCGAGCAGTACTTC. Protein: CASSPTTPDRGGEQYF. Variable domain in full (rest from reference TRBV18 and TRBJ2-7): NAGVMQNPRHLVRRRGQEARLRCSPMKGHSHVYWYRQLPEEGLKFMVYLQKENIIDESGMPKERFSAEFPKEGPSILRIQQVVRGDSAAYFCASSPTTPDRGGEQYFGPGTRLTVT.

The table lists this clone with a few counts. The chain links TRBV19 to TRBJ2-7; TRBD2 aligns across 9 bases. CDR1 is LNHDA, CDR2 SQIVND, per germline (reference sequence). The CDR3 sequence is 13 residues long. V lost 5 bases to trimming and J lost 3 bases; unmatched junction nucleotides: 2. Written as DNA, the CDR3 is TGTGCCAGTAGTTTAGCGGGAGTCTACGAGCAGTACTTC. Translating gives CASSLAGVYEQYF.

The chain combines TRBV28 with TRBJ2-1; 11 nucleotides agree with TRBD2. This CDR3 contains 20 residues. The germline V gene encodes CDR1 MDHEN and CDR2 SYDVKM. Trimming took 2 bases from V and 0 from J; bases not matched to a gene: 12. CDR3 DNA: TGTGCCAGCAGTTTACCCACCCCTGGGACTAGCGGAGACTCCTACAATGAGCAGTTCTTC. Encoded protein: CASSLPTPGTSGDSYNEQFF. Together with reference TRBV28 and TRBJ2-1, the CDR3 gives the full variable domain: DVKVTQSSRYLVKRTGEKVFLECVQDMDHENMFWYRQDPGLGLRLIYFSYDVKMKEKGDIPEGYSVSREKKERFSLILESASTNQTSMYLCASSLPTPGTSGDSYNEQFFGPGTRLTVL.

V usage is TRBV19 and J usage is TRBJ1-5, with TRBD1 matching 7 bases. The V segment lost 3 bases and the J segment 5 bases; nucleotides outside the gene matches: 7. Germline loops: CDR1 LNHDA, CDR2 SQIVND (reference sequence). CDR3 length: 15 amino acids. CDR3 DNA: TGTGCCAGTAGTATTCCGAGGACAGGCGATCAGCCCCAGCATTTT. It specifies CASSIPRTGDQPQHF.

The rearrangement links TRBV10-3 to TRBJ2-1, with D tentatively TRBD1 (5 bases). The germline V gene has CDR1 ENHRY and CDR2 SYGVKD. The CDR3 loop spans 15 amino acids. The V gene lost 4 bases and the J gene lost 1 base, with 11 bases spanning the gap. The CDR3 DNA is TGTGCCATCAGTGGGCAGGGAAAATCCTACAATGAGCAGTTCTTC. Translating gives CAISGQGKSYNEQFF.

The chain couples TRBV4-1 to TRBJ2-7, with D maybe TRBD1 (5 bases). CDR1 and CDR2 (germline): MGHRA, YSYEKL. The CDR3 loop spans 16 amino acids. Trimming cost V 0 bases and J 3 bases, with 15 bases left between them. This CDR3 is CASSQDYVAGFYEQYF. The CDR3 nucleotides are TGCGCCAGCAGCCAAGATTACGTCGCAGGGTTCTACGAGCAGTACTTC.

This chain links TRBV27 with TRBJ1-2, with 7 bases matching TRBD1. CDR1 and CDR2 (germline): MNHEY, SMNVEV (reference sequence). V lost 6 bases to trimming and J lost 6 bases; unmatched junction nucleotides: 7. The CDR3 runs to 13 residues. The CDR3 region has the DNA TGTGCCAGCAGCACCAGGGGGGCGAATGGCTACACCTTC. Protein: CASSTRGANGYTF.

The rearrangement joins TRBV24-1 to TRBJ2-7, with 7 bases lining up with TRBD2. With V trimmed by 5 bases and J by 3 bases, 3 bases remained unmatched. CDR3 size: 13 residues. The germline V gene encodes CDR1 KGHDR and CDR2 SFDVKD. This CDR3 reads CATSAQRGYEQYF. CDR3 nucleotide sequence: TGTGCCACCAGTGCCCAGCGGGGCTACGAGCAGTACTTC.